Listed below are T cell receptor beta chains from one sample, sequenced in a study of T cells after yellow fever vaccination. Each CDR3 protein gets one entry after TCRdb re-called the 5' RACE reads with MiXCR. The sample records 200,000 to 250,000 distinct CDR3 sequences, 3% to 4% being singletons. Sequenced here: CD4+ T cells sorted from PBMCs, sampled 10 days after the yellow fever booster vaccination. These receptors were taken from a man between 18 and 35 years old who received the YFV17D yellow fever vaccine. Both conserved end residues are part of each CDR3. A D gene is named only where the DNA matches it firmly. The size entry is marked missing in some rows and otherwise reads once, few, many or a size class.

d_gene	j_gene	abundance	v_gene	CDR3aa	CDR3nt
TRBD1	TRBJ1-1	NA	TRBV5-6	CASSRTGTEAFF	TGTGCCAGCAGCCGGACAGGGACTGAAGCTTTCTTT
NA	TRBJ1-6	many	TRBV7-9	CASSLDGGSPLHF	TGTGCCAGCAGCTTAGACGGAGGTTCACCCCTCCACTTT
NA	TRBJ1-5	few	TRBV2	CASSVGSDQPQHF	TGTGCCAGCAGTGTAGGGTCGGATCAGCCCCAGCATTTT
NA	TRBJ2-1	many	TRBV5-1	CASSLVDNEQFF	TGCGCCAGCAGCTTGGTAGACAATGAGCAGTTCTTC
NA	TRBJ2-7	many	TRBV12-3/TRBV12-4	CASSSVTRAPSGEQYF	TGTGCCAGCAGTTCCGTGACTAGGGCCCCCTCAGGAGAGCAGTACTTC
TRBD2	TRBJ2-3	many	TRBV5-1	CASSLGVRGSTDTQYF	TGCGCCAGCAGCTTGGGGGTGCGGGGGAGCACAGATACGCAGTATTTT
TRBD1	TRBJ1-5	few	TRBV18	CASSPDRASKPQHF	TGTGCCAGCTCACCAGACAGGGCTTCGAAGCCCCAGCATTTT
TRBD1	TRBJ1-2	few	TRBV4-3	CASSQGDRRDYGYTF	TGCGCCAGCAGCCAAGGGGACAGGAGGGACTATGGCTACACCTTC
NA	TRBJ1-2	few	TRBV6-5	CASSYRGSTNYGYTF	TGTGCCAGCAGTTACCGGGGGAGCACGAACTATGGCTACACCTTC
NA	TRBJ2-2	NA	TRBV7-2	CASSLMGQNTGELFF	TGTGCCAGCAGCTTAATGGGTCAGAACACCGGGGAGCTGTTTTTT
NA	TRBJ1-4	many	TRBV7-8	CASSSGRISSEKLFF	TGTGCCAGCAGCTCCGGACGTATCTCGAGTGAAAAACTGTTTTTT
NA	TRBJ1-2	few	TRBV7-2	CASSLTSITTF	TGTGCCAGCAGCCTGACTAGTATCACCACCTTC
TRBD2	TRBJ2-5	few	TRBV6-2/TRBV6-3	CASSDPRTSARQETQYF	TGTGCCAGCAGCGATCCCAGGACTAGCGCCCGCCAAGAGACCCAGTACTTC
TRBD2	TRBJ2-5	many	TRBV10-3	CAIGGLAGGPQETQYF	TGTGCCATCGGCGGACTAGCGGGGGGACCCCAAGAGACCCAGTACTTC
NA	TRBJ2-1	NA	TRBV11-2	CASTSTESSYNEQFF	TGTGCCAGCACTTCTACCGAGAGCTCCTACAATGAGCAGTTCTTC
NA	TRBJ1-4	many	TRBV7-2	CASSLQVAANEKLFF	TGTGCCAGCAGCTTACAGGTGGCGGCTAATGAAAAACTGTTTTTT
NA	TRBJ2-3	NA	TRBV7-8	CASSKGRDSFSTDTQYF	TGTGCCAGCAGCAAGGGACGGGACTCCTTTAGCACAGATACGCAGTATTTT
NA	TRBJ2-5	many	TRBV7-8	CASSPRRVRGETQYF	TGTGCCAGCAGCCCTAGGAGGGTTAGGGGGGAGACCCAGTACTTC
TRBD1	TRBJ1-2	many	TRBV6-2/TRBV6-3	CASSSRTGSGYGYTF	TGTGCCAGCAGTTCCCGGACAGGGAGTGGCTATGGCTACACCTTC
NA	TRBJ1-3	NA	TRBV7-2	CASSLVMPRAGNTIYF	TGTGCCAGCAGCTTAGTGATGCCGAGGGCTGGAAACACCATATATTTT
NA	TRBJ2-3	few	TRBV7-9	CASSWRHYGGTTDTQYF	TGTGCCAGCAGCTGGCGTCATTACGGGGGCACCACAGATACGCAGTATTTT
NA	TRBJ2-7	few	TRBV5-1	CASSFTRSYEQYF	TGCGCCAGCAGCTTCACACGCTCCTACGAGCAGTACTTC
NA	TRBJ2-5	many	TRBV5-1	CASSLVSFEETQYF	TGCGCCAGCAGCTTGGTCTCCTTTGAGGAGACCCAGTACTTC
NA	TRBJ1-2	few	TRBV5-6	CASSPTSLDYGYTF	TGTGCCAGCAGCCCTACTTCCCTGGACTATGGCTACACCTTC
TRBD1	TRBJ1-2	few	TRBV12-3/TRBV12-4	CASRDQGGRSMSYTF	TGTGCCAGCAGAGACCAGGGGGGGCGATCTATGAGCTACACCTTC
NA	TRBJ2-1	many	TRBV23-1	CASSRQAENLSSYNEQFF	TGCGCCAGCAGTCGACAGGCGGAGAATCTCAGCTCCTACAATGAGCAGTTCTTC
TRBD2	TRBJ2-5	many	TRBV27	CASSFVWGGETQYF	TGTGCCAGCAGTTTCGTTTGGGGGGGGGAGACCCAGTACTTC
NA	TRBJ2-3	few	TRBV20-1	CSALGGTSTDTQYF	TGCAGTGCCCTGGGGGGTACTAGCACAGATACGCAGTATTTT
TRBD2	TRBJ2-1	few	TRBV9	CASSPQTSYEQFF	TGTGCCAGCAGCCCACAGACTAGCTATGAGCAGTTCTTC